Below are 32 T cell receptor beta chains sequenced from a single sample in a study of blood T cell repertoires in COVID-19. Measured with immunoSEQ multiplex PCR; TCRdb has only the in-frame clones, and not every one. Seen here are about 250,000 clones, approximately 86% observed once, and the top ten hold over 5.5%. The source material was peripheral blood. The receptors come from an older woman with active or convalescent COVID-19.

CDR3 sequence reads: CAWNRQGGYEQYF. The CDR3 DNA follows: TGTGCCTGGAATCGACAGGGAGGATACGAGCAGTACTTC. The chain combines TRBV30 with TRBJ2-7; TRBD1 might be the D (7 bases). This CDR3 has 13 residues. Germline V gene lookup returns CDR1 GTSNPN and CDR2 SVGIG (reference sequence). V gave up 4 bases and J gave up 4 bases, with 14 bases separating them. Using reference TRBV30 and TRBJ2-7 for the parts outside the CDR3, the full variable domain is SQTIHQWPATLVQPVGSPLSLECTVEGTSNPNLYWYRQAAGRGLQLLFYSVGIGQISSEVPQNLSASRPQDRQFILSSKKLLLSDSGFYLCAWNRQGGYEQYFGPGTRLTVT.

To note about this clone: Other DNA sequences of this sample code for an identical CDR3. This chain connects TRBV3-1 (or the pseudogene TRBV3-2) to TRBJ1-2; 8 bases agree with TRBD1. The J segment lost 4 bases and the V segment lost 4 bases, leaving 2 bases of the junction unmatched. Germline-derived CDR1 and CDR2 are LGHDT and YNNKEL (reference sequence). This CDR3 spans 13 amino acids. CDR3 bases: TGTGCCAGCAGCCGAGACAGGGGCTATGGCTACACCTTC. This sequence encodes CASSRDRGYGYTF.

The V call is TRBV19, the J call TRBJ2-4; TRBD2 is a possible D gene (5 bases). Per germline, CDR1 LNHDA and CDR2 SQIVND (reference sequence). The CDR3 loop spans 15 amino acids. V lost 3 bases to trimming and J lost 8 bases, with 17 bases between them. The CDR3 DNA follows: TGTGCCAGTAGTATGAGGGCCCCCCCGGTGGACATTCAGTACTTC. Translating it yields CASSMRAPPVDIQYF.

This clone occurred once. The rearrangement uses TRBV5-6 and TRBJ1-3; tentative D call: TRBD1 (5 bases). Trimming shortened V by 2 bases and J by 5 bases, and 11 bases separated the two germline ends. The CDR3 consists of 14 residues. Germline lookup yields CDR1 SGHDT and CDR2 YYEEEE. CDR3 sequence (DNA): TGTGCCAGCAGCTTCAGGGAGGTTCGAAACACCATATATTTT. This translates into CASSFREVRNTIYF.

This chain connects TRBV7-8 to TRBJ1-1; TRBD1 might be the D (6 bases). The CDR3 covers 15 residues. Germline assignment: CDR1 SGHVS and CDR2 FQNEAQ. V lost 5 bases and J lost 3, with 16 bases in between. The CDR3 protein is CASSHSGVGDTEAFF. The CDR3 region has the DNA TGTGCCAGCAGCCACTCAGGGGTAGGCGACACTGAAGCTTTCTTT.

The chain links TRBV5-1 to TRBJ2-7; 9 bases agree with TRBD1. CDR3 length: 15 amino acids. With 4 bases clipped from V and 2 bases from J, the junction kept 7 bases outside the gene matches. Germline V CDR1 and CDR2: SGHRS, YFSETQ. The CDR3 reads CASSPPGQGTYEQYF. In nucleotides, the CDR3 is TGCGCCAGCAGCCCCCCCGGACAGGGGACCTACGAGCAGTACTTC.

The chain carries TRBV7-9 and TRBJ2-6, with 11 bases matching TRBD2. Germline trimming cut 5 bases from V and 0 bases from J; bases unmatched to any gene: 9. Germline loops: CDR1 SEHNR, CDR2 FQNEAQ (reference sequence). This CDR3 has 19 amino acids. CDR3 in DNA: TGTGCCAGCAGCCCGGTGGGACTAGCGGAGTTCTCTGGGGCCAACGTCCTGACTTTC. It encodes CASSPVGLAEFSGANVLTF.

In this sample, this clone turned up once. The chain employs TRBV19 and TRBJ2-5; 10 bases are a match to TRBD2. After removal of 4 bases from V and 2 bases from J, the junction contained 10 bases not matched to a gene. CDR1 is LNHDA and CDR2 is SQIVND in the germline V gene (reference sequence). This CDR3 has 17 amino acids. CDR3 bases: TGTGCCAGTAGTAGGGCGGGGCCTAGCGGGGGTCAAGAGACCCAGTACTTC. Translation: CASSRAGPSGGQETQYF.

A few counts support this clone. V gene TRBV4-2 combines with J gene TRBJ1-5; TRBD1 might be the D (5 bases). The CDR3 length is 19 residues. Germline V gene lookup returns CDR1 LGHNA and CDR2 YNFKEQ. V was pared by 0 bases and J by 0 bases, with 18 bases between. CDR3 protein: CASSQDGPDSGHSNQPQHF. The CDR3 nucleotides are TGTGCCAGCAGCCAAGATGGTCCGGATTCTGGACATAGCAATCAGCCCCAGCATTTT.

This chain links TRBV6-6 with TRBJ2-7, with a weak D call TRBD1 (6 bases). Trimming cost V 2 bases and J 2 bases, with 16 bases left between them. Germline values: CDR1 MNHNY, CDR2 SVGAGI (reference sequence). CDR3 size: 16 residues. The CDR3, as DNA: TGTGCCAGCAGTTACCGGACAGCTAAGCCCACCTACGAGCAGTACTTC. As protein: CASSYRTAKPTYEQYF.

This chain connects TRBV7-2 to TRBJ2-5; 13 positions match TRBD2. With 6 bases clipped from V and 5 bases from J, the junction kept 9 bases outside the gene matches. The CDR3 length is 16 residues. Germline CDR1 reads SGHTA; CDR2 reads FQGNSA. In DNA, the CDR3 is TGTGCCAGCAGGCCACTAGCGGGGGGGCCTAGGGAGACCCAGTACTTC. Its protein is CASRPLAGGPRETQYF.

The chain uses TRBV10-2 and TRBJ1-3; D is ambiguous. Germline V gene lookup returns CDR1 WSHSY and CDR2 SAAADI. Deletions cut 0 bases from V and 4 bases from J, with 7 bases between. The CDR3 loop spans 14 amino acids. CDR3 amino acids: CASSESGFGNTIYF. The CDR3 DNA sequence: TGCGCCAGCAGTGAGTCCGGGTTCGGAAACACCATATATTTT.

The chain employs TRBV5-1 and TRBJ2-3, with D tentatively TRBD1 (6 bases). The CDR3 is 15 amino acids. The V end lost 4 bases, the J end lost 0 bases, and 12 bases lay between the germline ends. CDR1 is SGHRS and CDR2 is YFSETQ in the germline V gene. CDR3 in DNA: TGCGCCAGCAGCGGCCGGACAGCCAGCACAGATACGCAGTATTTT. Translating gives CASSGRTASTDTQYF.

This clone was recorded once. CDR3 residues: CASSTRLAGGYNEQFF. Written as DNA, the CDR3 is TGTGCCAGTAGTACAAGACTAGCGGGGGGGTACAATGAGCAGTTCTTC. The chain couples TRBV19 to TRBJ2-1; 14 bases map to TRBD2. V lost 4 bases, J lost 4 bases, and 3 bases stayed unmatched. Germline V lookup: CDR1 LNHDA, CDR2 SQIVND (reference sequence). CDR3 length: 16 amino acids.

The chain recombines TRBV18 with TRBJ2-1; D perhaps matches TRBD1 (5 bases). Germline lookup yields CDR1 KGHSH and CDR2 LQKENI. V was cut by 1 base and J by 5 bases, with 15 bases left in between. The CDR3 totals 16 residues. DNA for the CDR3: TGTGCCAGCTCACCACGAAGCGCAGGGTGGAACAATGAGCAGTTCTTC. It specifies CASSPRSAGWNNEQFF. Filled out from reference TRBV18 and TRBJ2-1, the complete variable domain reads NAGVMQNPRHLVRRRGQEARLRCSPMKGHSHVYWYRQLPEEGLKFMVYLQKENIIDESGMPKERFSAEFPKEGPSILRIQQVVRGDSAAYFCASSPRSAGWNNEQFFGPGTRLTVL.

V and J are TRBV28 and TRBJ2-7; perhaps TRBD1 as D (7 bases). Germline lookup yields CDR1 MDHEN and CDR2 SYDVKM. V lost 6 bases to trimming and J lost 3 bases, with 27 bases between them. The CDR3 is made up of 18 amino acids. CDR3 bases: TGTGCCAGCAGCACGTCTGCCGGGGGACAGCAGTACAACTACGAGCAGTACGTC. Translating it yields CASSTSAGGQQYNYEQYV.

This clone was seen only once. The V call is TRBV6-5, the J call TRBJ1-5; D is possibly TRBD1 (6 bases). Trimming stripped 6 bases from V and 3 bases from J, with 12 bases between. CDR1 and CDR2 (germline): MNHEY, SVGAGI. CDR3 length: 14 amino acids. In DNA, the CDR3 is TGTGCCAGCAGGCCGGGGACATTCAATCAGCCCCAGCATTTT. It translates to CASRPGTFNQPQHF.

The V call is TRBV5-1, the J call TRBJ2-7, with a possible D match to TRBD1 (6 bases). Deletions cut 2 bases from V and 0 bases from J, with 12 bases between. The CDR3 is 15 residues long. Germline CDR1 and CDR2: SGHRS and YFSETQ. The CDR3 here is CASSLSDRSSYEQYF. The CDR3 nucleotides are TGCGCCAGCAGCTTATCCGACAGGAGCTCCTACGAGCAGTACTTC.

This sequence joins TRBV7-9 and TRBJ1-2; D is perhaps TRBD1 (5 bases). Germline V gene data show CDR1 as SEHNR and CDR2 as FQNEAQ (reference sequence). Trimming took 4 bases from V and 0 from J, leaving 12 bases between them. CDR3 length: 15 residues. CDR3 coding DNA: TGTGCCAGCAGCTCCAGGGTATCGACTAACTATGGCTACACCTTC. This sequence encodes CASSSRVSTNYGYTF. Based on the CDR3 plus reference TRBV7-9 and TRBJ1-2, the full variable domain is DTGVSQNPRHKITKRGQNVTFRCDPISEHNRLYWYRQTLGQGPEFLTYFQNEAQLEKSRLLSDRFSAERPKGSFSTLEIQRTEQGDSAMYLCASSSRVSTNYGYTFGSGTRLTVV.

The rearrangement joins TRBV2 to TRBJ2-1; 9 bases match TRBD2. Per the germline V gene, CDR1 is SNHLY and CDR2 is FYNNEI. This CDR3 spans 16 amino acids. Unmatched junction bases numbered 5, after V lost 1 base and J lost 4 bases. The CDR3 is CASSEGAGGRYNEQFF. The DNA of the CDR3 is TGTGCCAGCAGTGAAGGTGCGGGGGGGCGATACAATGAGCAGTTCTTC.

The rearrangement uses TRBV2 and TRBJ2-7; D remains unclear. V was trimmed by 3 bases and J by 3 bases, leaving 6 bases between them. The CDR3 is made up of 12 amino acids. Germline CDR1 and CDR2: SNHLY and FYNNEI. This CDR3 is CASSDSGYEQYV. The DNA of the CDR3 is TGTGCCAGCAGTGATTCCGGCTACGAGCAGTACGTC.

V usage is TRBV2 and J usage is TRBJ1-1; possible D gene TRBD1, 6 bases. From germline, CDR1 is SNHLY and CDR2 FYNNEI. With 4 bases removed from V and 2 bases from J, the gap between germline ends came to 11 bases. The CDR3 has 14 residues. In nucleotides, the CDR3 is TGTGCCAGCAGTGTGGGACACGGAAACACTGAAGCTTTCTTT. Translating gives CASSVGHGNTEAFF.

V usage is TRBV5-4 and J usage is TRBJ2-3, with D maybe TRBD2 (5 bases). Trimming stripped 0 bases from V and 6 bases from J, with 14 bases between. Germline V CDR1 and CDR2: SGHNT, YYREEE (reference sequence). The CDR3 loop spans 15 amino acids. Here the CDR3 DNA reads TGTGCCAGCAGCTTGGGGCTAGCCGGCTTGGATACGCAGTATTTT. This codes for CASSLGLAGLDTQYF. The full variable domain, its missing parts supplied by reference TRBV5-4 and TRBJ2-3, is ETGVTQSPTHLIKTRGQQVTLRCSSQSGHNTVSWYQQALGQGPQFIFQYYREEENGRGNFPPRFSGLQFPNYSSELNVNALELDDSALYLCASSLGLAGLDTQYFGPGTRLTVL.

This chain joins TRBV6-5 and TRBJ2-1, with 7 bases fitting TRBD1. Losses at the gene ends were 7 bases for V and 6 bases for J; bases not matched to a gene: 9. CDR3 size: 14 residues. CDR1 and CDR2 from the germline V gene are MNHEY and SVGAGI. Written as DNA, the CDR3 is TGTGCCAGCACTAGACAGGGACCCCTCAATGAGCAGTTCTTC. As protein: CASTRQGPLNEQFF.

The chain links TRBV7-6 to TRBJ1-4; 8 nucleotides line up with TRBD1. This CDR3 comprises 15 residues. CDR1 and CDR2 (germline): SGHVS, FNYEAQ. Unmatched junction bases numbered 7, after V lost 4 bases and J lost 6 bases. The CDR3 DNA is TGTGCCAGCAGCTCACAGGGGGTATATGATGAAAAACTGTTTTTT. This codes for CASSSQGVYDEKLFF. The complete variable domain, with remaining parts taken from reference TRBV7-6 and TRBJ1-4, reads GAGVSQSPRYKVTKRGQDVALRCDPISGHVSLYWYRQALGQGPEFLTYFNYEAQQDKSGLPNDRFSAERPEGSISTLTIQRTEQRDSAMYRCASSSQGVYDEKLFFGSGTQLSVL.

The V gene is TRBV6-5, the J gene TRBJ2-3; 8 bases are shared with TRBD1. After removal of 0 bases from V and 3 bases from J, the junction contained 5 bases not matched to a gene. The CDR3 extends over 16 amino acids. Germline V gene sequence: CDR1 MNHEY, CDR2 SVGAGI. CDR3 in amino acids: CASSYSGGTGTDTQYF. CDR3 nucleotides: TGTGCCAGCAGTTACTCAGGGGGGACAGGAACAGATACGCAGTATTTT.

This clone was seen once. The chain recombines TRBV24-1 with TRBJ2-2; 16 positions agree with TRBD2. The CDR3 length is 20 residues. The V and J ends lost 1 base and 1 base, in that order; junction bases with no gene match: 5. From germline, CDR1 is KGHDR and CDR2 SFDVKD. The CDR3 region is CATSDFGTSGGALNTGELFF. The CDR3 nucleotides are TGTGCCACCAGTGATTTCGGGACTAGCGGGGGGGCCTTGAACACCGGGGAGCTGTTTTTT.

This chain uses TRBV5-1 with TRBJ2-3; 8 bases fit TRBD2. Unmatched junction bases numbered 7, after V lost 4 bases and J lost 0 bases. Germline assignment: CDR1 SGHRS and CDR2 YFSETQ. There are 16 residues in the CDR3. CDR3 in DNA: TGCGCCAGCAGCCCCCCTACTAGCGGTAGCACAGATACGCAGTATTTT. Translated, it gives CASSPPTSGSTDTQYF. Variable domain in full (rest from reference TRBV5-1 and TRBJ2-3): KAGVTQTPRYLIKTRGQQVTLSCSPISGHRSVSWYQQTPGQGLQFLFEYFSETQRNKGNFPGRFSGRQFSNSRSEMNVSTLELGDSALYLCASSPPTSGSTDTQYFGPGTRLTVL.

The rearrangement links TRBV5-1 to TRBJ2-3; D might be TRBD1 (6 bases). The V and J ends lost 2 bases and 3 bases respectively, with 22 bases between them. CDR3 length equals 18 residues. Germline CDR1 and CDR2: SGHRS and YFSETQ. The CDR3 loop reads CASSFGPPRGSGTDTQYF. The DNA for the CDR3 is TGCGCCAGCAGCTTTGGGCCCCCTAGGGGGAGTGGAACAGATACGCAGTATTTT.

The V call is TRBV5-8, the J call TRBJ1-1, with TRBD1 matching over 9 bases. The germline V gene encodes CDR1 SGHTS and CDR2 YDEGEE. Trimming removed 7 bases from V and 2 bases from J; junction bases left unmatched: 6. This CDR3 spans 14 amino acids. The CDR3 is CASRDRDFNTEAFF. The DNA of the CDR3 is TGTGCCAGCCGGGACAGGGACTTCAACACTGAAGCTTTCTTT.

This chain connects TRBV11-3 to TRBJ2-3; D gene unclear. CDR3 length: 14 residues. Germline loops: CDR1 SGHNT, CDR2 YENEEA. V was trimmed by 3 bases and J by 0 bases, leaving 7 bases between them. The CDR3 loop reads CASSFASSTDTQYF. DNA of the CDR3: TGTGCCAGCAGCTTCGCCAGTAGCACAGATACGCAGTATTTT.

The chain couples TRBV19 to TRBJ2-2; 8 bases map to TRBD1. The CDR3 loop spans 14 amino acids. The V and J ends lost 3 bases and 11 bases, in that order; junction bases with no gene match: 8. The V gene's germline CDR1 is LNHDA and CDR2 SQIVND (reference sequence). CDR3 in DNA: TGTGCCAGTAGTATCGGGCGGGGACAGGAAGAGCTGTTTTTT. Residues: CASSIGRGQEELFF.